The clone carrying this T cell receptor beta chain was counted between two and nine times. The antigen remains undetermined. This specimen belongs to a study of CD8 T cells in ankylosing spondylitis. Broader study findings: Blood from ankylosing spondylitis patients appeared to carry a characteristic roughly eight-variant TCR beta motif. Enrichment of disease-linked clones was reportedly significant in matched ankylosing spondylitis synovial fluid. With a CD8+ phenotype, disease-linked clones were relatively rare in peripheral blood.

5'-RACE, quantitative and with molecular barcodes, yielded the TCR beta libraries. TCRdb redid the calling of the 5' RACE reads with MiXCR, one entry per CDR3 protein. The data contain approximately 400,000 distinct CDR3 sequences, roughly 26% of them singletons. After removal of 4 bases from V and 2 bases from J, the junction contained 11 bases not matched to a gene. This CDR3 is 16 amino acids long. Germline V gene lookup returns CDR1 SGHRS and CDR2 YFSETQ. The chain combines TRBV5-1 with TRBJ2-5; 7 bases agree with TRBD1. The sequenced sample was blood, either unsorted or a sorted T cell fraction (not recorded which). The clonotype was recovered from a male donor with ankylosing spondylitis. The CDR3 sequence is CASSPQTGSKQETQYF. CDR3 bases: TGCGCCAGCAGCCCGCAGACAGGGTCGAAACAAGAGACCCAGTACTTC. The complete variable domain, with remaining parts taken from reference TRBV5-1 and TRBJ2-5, reads KAGVTQTPRYLIKTRGQQVTLSCSPISGHRSVSWYQQTPGQGLQFLFEYFSETQRNKGNFPGRFSGRQFSNSRSEMNVSTLELGDSALYLCASSPQTGSKQETQYFGPGTRLLVL.